The present entry profiles one T cell receptor beta chain with its context. Its matching antigen is unknown. This CDR3 region has 14 residues. Germline CDR1 reads SNHLY; CDR2 reads FYNNEI. V gave up 5 bases and J gave up 0 bases, with 8 bases separating them. This record belongs to a study of identical twins. A single record per CDR3 protein comes from TCRdb applying MiXCR to the 5' RACE reads. The sample consists of a few hundred thousand distinct CDR3 sequences, roughly 9.5% of them appearing once. The study, taken as a whole, reports: The degree of excess twin sharing was weaker in beta out-of-frame sequences. Invariant MAIT and iNKT cells could partly confound zero-insertion analyses.

These same data were also listed under a study on yellow fever vaccine responses in identical twins.

The TCR was taken from a woman between 18 and 29 years old in good health. The J gene is TRBJ2-1, the V gene TRBV2; D unresolved. Material for sequencing was PBMCs. The CDR3 region has the DNA TGTGCCAGCAGTTCCGGAAACTCCTACAATGAGCAGTTCTTC. As protein: CASSSGNSYNEQFF. The full variable domain, rest sourced from reference TRBV2 and TRBJ2-1, is EPEVTQTPSHQVTQMGQEVILRCVPISNHLYFYWYRQILGQKVEFLVSFYNNEISEKSEIFDDQFSVERPDGSNFTLKIRSTKLEDSAMYFCASSSGNSYNEQFFGPGTRLTVL.